In this sample, the clone carrying this TCR beta chain turned up once. The record originates from a study of blood T cell repertoires in COVID-19. The table came from immunoSEQ multiplex PCR; TCRdb's copy has only in-frame clones and leaves some out. Of around 330,000 clones listed, about nine tenths were seen once; the top ten hold approximately 9%. V trimming: 4 bases; J trimming: 3 bases; junction bases outside the gene matches: 7. This CDR3 is 14 amino acids long. The germline V gene has CDR1 SGHNT and CDR2 YYREEE (reference sequence). V and J are TRBV5-4 and TRBJ2-7, with 7 bases identical to TRBD2. The TCR was taken from a woman under 30 who had recovered from COVID-19. Sequencing was performed on PBMCs or T cells enriched from blood (not recorded which). For the CDR3, the DNA is TGTGCCAGCAGCGGGAGGGACTCCAGCTACGAGCAGTACTTC. This translates into CASSGRDSSYEQYF.